These 5 T cell receptor beta chains originate from one sample sequenced in a study of cytomegalovirus exposure and HLA in healthy donors. The PCR ran on 60 Vbeta and 13 Jbeta primers. Data came from immunoSEQ multiplex PCR; TCRdb stores just in-frame clones and leaves some out. Of tens of thousands of clones detected, 76% appear once; the ten largest clones hold 3% to 4%. The sequencing sample was made of PBMCs. The source is a man younger than 35 in good health and CMV-seronegative.

This chain's CDR3 is CATSRTLGGTLAKNIQYF. CDR3 coding DNA: TGTGCCACCAGCAGAACCCTCGGGGGGACCTTAGCCAAAAACATTCAGTACTTC. This rearrangement joins TRBV15 to TRBJ2-4, with 7 bases matching TRBD2. Looked up from germline, CDR1 is LNHNV and CDR2 is YYDKDF (reference sequence). Germline trimming cut 2 bases from V and 0 bases from J; bases unmatched to any gene: 10. The CDR3 runs 18 residues.

The rearrangement links TRBV9 to TRBJ2-7, with D tentatively TRBD1 (5 bases). Germline-derived CDR1 and CDR2 are SGDLS and YYNGEE. The length of the CDR3 is 15 residues. Trimming took off 0 bases at V and 6 bases at J, with 16 bases between the two ends. The CDR3 coding sequence is TGTGCCAGCAGCGTAGCTAGTCAGGGCGGAAGCGAGCAGTACTTC. Protein product: CASSVASQGGSEQYF.

The rearrangement uses TRBV5-1 and TRBJ2-2; 7 nucleotides agree with TRBD2. The germline V gene has CDR1 SGHRS and CDR2 YFSETQ. CDR3 length: 15 amino acids. The V gene end was trimmed by 6 bases and the J gene end by 1 base; junction bases not matched to a gene: 6. The CDR3 nucleotides are TGCGCCAGCATGCTCGGGGGGAAGAACACCGGGGAGCTGTTTTTT. Protein product: CASMLGGKNTGELFF.

The chain has TRBV5-4 and TRBJ2-7; 10 bases map to TRBD1. Losses at the gene ends were 4 bases for V and 3 bases for J; bases not matched to a gene: 10. This CDR3 comprises 16 residues. Germline values: CDR1 SGHNT, CDR2 YYREEE (reference sequence). The CDR3 is CASSQDGQGGFYEQYV. The DNA for the CDR3 is TGTGCCAGCAGCCAGGATGGACAGGGGGGGTTCTACGAGCAGTACGTC.

The chain couples TRBV7-3 to TRBJ2-5; D possibly corresponds to TRBD2 (5 bases). V lost 5 bases to trimming and J lost 7 bases, with 17 bases between them. The CDR3 spans 14 residues. CDR1 is SGHTA, CDR2 FQGTGA, per germline. CDR3 sequence: CASSPSTDSGTQYF. CDR3 coding DNA: TGTGCCAGCAGCCCCTCGACGGACTCCGGGACCCAGTACTTC.